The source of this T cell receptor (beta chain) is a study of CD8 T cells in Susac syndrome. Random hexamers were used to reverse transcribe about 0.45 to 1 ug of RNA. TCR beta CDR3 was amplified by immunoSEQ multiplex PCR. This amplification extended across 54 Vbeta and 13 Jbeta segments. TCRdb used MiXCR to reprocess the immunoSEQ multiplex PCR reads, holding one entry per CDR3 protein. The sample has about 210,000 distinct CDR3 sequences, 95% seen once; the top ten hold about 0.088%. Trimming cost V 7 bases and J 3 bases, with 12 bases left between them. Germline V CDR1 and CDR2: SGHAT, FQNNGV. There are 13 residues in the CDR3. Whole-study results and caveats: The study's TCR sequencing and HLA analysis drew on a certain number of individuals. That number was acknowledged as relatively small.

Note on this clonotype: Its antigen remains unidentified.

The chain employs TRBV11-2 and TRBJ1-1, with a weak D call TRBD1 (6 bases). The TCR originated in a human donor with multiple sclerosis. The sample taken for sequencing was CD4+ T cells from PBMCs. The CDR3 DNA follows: TGTGCCAGCACCTGGGGGCTCGACACTGAAGCTTTCTTT. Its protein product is CASTWGLDTEAFF.